This T cell receptor (beta chain) was captured by sequencing in a study of blood T cell repertoires in COVID-19. At the level of the study: T cells, B-cell-depleted T cells, or PBMCs supplied cDNA or gDNA.

This CDR3 contains 14 residues. Looked up from germline, CDR1 is GTSNPN and CDR2 is SVGIG (reference sequence). With 2 bases removed from V and 6 bases from J, the gap between germline ends came to 11 bases. Authors' processing steps: Estimation of nucleated cell counts relied on the amplification of reference gene primers. Method: immunoSEQ multiplex PCR; TCRdb's copy keeps in-frame clones and lacks some. From that table come the V and J calls and clone size; the DNA was used to work out D and trimming. The sample shows tens of thousands of clones, 82% of them seen only once. This clonotype was obtained from a human donor in a cohort sampled during active or convalescent COVID-19. The V call is TRBV30, the J call TRBJ1-6, with no clear D. The specimen was peripheral blood. CDR3 DNA sequence: TGTGCCTGGAGTCCAACCGGGTCTAATTCACCCCTCCACTTT. Its translation: CAWSPTGSNSPLHF.